This TCR beta chain was obtained from a study of T-cell memory formation after mild COVID-19 (dated by TCRdb to about 2021). In terms of the full investigation: Most TCR sequence clusters were specific to one of the two donors. T-cell clones expanding and contracting after mild COVID-19 in a couple of donors were tracked by longitudinal TCRalpha and TCRbeta repertoire sequencing. Two young, previously healthy adult volunteers, one female and one male, were included in the cohort. The research as a whole found: The study covered only a couple of mild cases, and larger cohorts including severe cases with pre-infection samples were considered necessary. Clones that contracted from day 15 to 85 showed balanced CD4/CD8 phenotypes, whereas a second wave of clones that expanded from day 15 to 37 leaned towards CD4+. The second-wave clones that peaked on day 37 were not confirmed to be SARS-CoV-2 specific. Some responding clones were found in pre-infection memory, which suggests that pre-existing cross-reactive memory T cells took part in the SARS-CoV-2 response. Contracting CD4+ clones were found mainly in CM and EM memory subsets, while CD8+ clones were enriched in EMRA.

Sequencing relied on an Illumina NovaSeq 6000. cDNA libraries for TCRalpha and TCRbeta were prepared by 5'RACE using constant-segment primers, with sample barcodes and unique molecular identifiers added. Trizol reagent was used to extract RNA from every sample. Libraries were amplified in two PCR steps, with a second sample barcode and Illumina TruSeq adapters added in the second step. Sequencing of the libraries was done on an Illumina NovaSeq, producing 2 x 150 bp paired-end reads. In the source study's methods: Reads were demultiplexed and collapsed into UMI-guided consensus sequences with migec v1.2.7. Using mixcr v2.1.11, the UMI consensuses were aligned to TRA and TRB V and J templates and assembled into clonotypes. A clonotype was counted as expanded or contracted only if both edgeR and NoisET called the change significant, with noise models trained on biological replicates. For edgeR calls, a false discovery rate-adjusted p below 0.01 and a log2 fold-change threshold of 1 were applied. As an exploratory analysis of dynamics, PCA with hierarchical clustering was applied to max-normalized trajectories of the 1000 most abundant clonotypes. Separately sequenced CD4+ and CD8+ repertoires were used to assign the CD4 or CD8 phenotype of responding clones. TCRdb trimmed the raw reads at Q25, called clones with MiXCR and kept productive beta chains. Every CDR3 protein is listed once, alongside the most common genes and DNA of its rows. The V and J calls follow TCRdb's processing rather than the paper's. The sample yields around 110,000 distinct CDR3 sequences; around 12% were counted once. The ten largest make up about 27% of the sample.

V is trimmed back by 4 bases and J by 3 bases, and the junction contains 8 bases that no gene match accounts for. The germline V gene provides CDR1 SGHRS and CDR2 YFSETQ. The CDR3 runs 16 amino acids, cysteine and phenylalanine included. Solely the CDR3 DNA is kept, with 48 bases framed from the first base. This clonotype was observed a handful of times. Its specific antigen is unknown. No quality values exist for individual bases; no much larger clone is one base distant. Ficoll-Paque density gradient centrifugation was the method used to isolate PBMCs. The chain couples TRBV5-1 to TRBJ1-1; 11 of the junction bases match TRBD1. The sequence was collected from an adult woman who had mild COVID-19 (a few samples of this study predate the infection). The sample titles of this study are shuffled in the database, so cell type and time point are left out; the donor was told from shared clones. Specimen: PBMCs or a T cell subset sorted from them (not recorded which). The CDR3 region: CASSPGQGAGDTEAFF. The DNA reads as follows: TGCGCCAGCAGCCCAGGACAGGGGGCAGGGGACACTGAAGCTTTCTTT.